This TCR beta chain was identified in a study of cytomegalovirus exposure and HLA in healthy donors. Trimming shortened V by 2 bases and J by 2 bases, and 12 bases separated the two germline ends. Germline V gene sequence: CDR1 SEHNR, CDR2 FQNEAQ (reference sequence). The CDR3 is made up of 15 amino acids. Primers: 60 Vbeta forward and 13 Jbeta reverse. Produced via immunoSEQ multiplex PCR; TCRdb's table is partial and in-frame only. The sample lists about 140,000 clones, around 65% occurring once. This clone has only a few counts. This TCR came from a male donor in good health and CMV-seronegative. The chain uses TRBV7-9 and TRBJ1-2; D gene ambiguous. The specimen sequenced was PBMCs. This CDR3 is CASSLIEAANYGYTF. In nucleotides, the CDR3 is TGTGCCAGCAGCTTAATCGAGGCCGCGAACTATGGCTACACCTTC.